The T cell receptor (beta chain) under discussion was sequenced for a study of glioma-infiltrating T cells after dendritic cell vaccination. Trimming pared 1 base from V and 5 bases from J, leaving 15 bases between. The CDR3 sequence is 15 residues long. Per germline, CDR1 SGHTA and CDR2 FQGNSA. Produced via immunoSEQ multiplex PCR; TCRdb's table is partial and in-frame only. The top ten hold around 8.5% of the sample, which has tens of thousands of clones, about 85% seen once. Time point of the sample: after dendritic cell vaccination, including at tumor progression/relapse. PBMC sampling occurred before vaccination, two weeks after the third dose, and at progression.

Sequences were derived from blood, sampled after dendritic cell vaccination. The chain carries TRBV7-2 and TRBJ2-7, with a weak D call TRBD1 (6 bases). The sequence was collected from a human donor with glioblastoma. The CDR3 here is CASSLGGGFTNEQYF. For the CDR3, the DNA is TGTGCCAGCAGCTTAGGAGGGGGTTTCACTAACGAGCAGTACTTC.